This T cell receptor (beta chain) was found in a study of CD8 T cells in ankylosing spondylitis. Generation of TCR beta libraries employed quantitative 5'-RACE incorporating molecular barcodes. Using its own MiXCR run on the 5' RACE reads, TCRdb lists one record per CDR3 protein. This table holds 450,000 to 550,000 distinct CDR3 sequences, roughly 5% found once. This clonotype was observed many times. Antigen specificity is unknown. The CDR3 is 14 residues long. The J segment lost 1 base and the V segment lost 2 bases, leaving 2 bases of the junction unmatched. Germline V CDR1 and CDR2: SGHTA, FQGNSA. Findings and caveats of the study: Certain motif variants had earlier appeared in reactive arthritis synovial fluid and blood. CD8+ disease-linked clones were present at relatively low frequencies in blood. Typical of ankylosing spondylitis blood, it appeared, was a TCR beta motif of fewer than 10 highly homologous variants. Significant enrichment of disease-linked clones was reportedly seen in matched ankylosing spondylitis synovial fluid.

This TCR came from a male donor with ankylosing spondylitis. V gene TRBV7-2 combines with J gene TRBJ2-7; TRBD1 agrees at 7 bases. The sequenced sample was blood, either unsorted or a sorted T cell fraction (not recorded which). As DNA, the CDR3 is TGTGCCAGCAGCTTATTACAGGGGTCCTACGAGCAGTACTTC. Its translation is CASSLLQGSYEQYF.